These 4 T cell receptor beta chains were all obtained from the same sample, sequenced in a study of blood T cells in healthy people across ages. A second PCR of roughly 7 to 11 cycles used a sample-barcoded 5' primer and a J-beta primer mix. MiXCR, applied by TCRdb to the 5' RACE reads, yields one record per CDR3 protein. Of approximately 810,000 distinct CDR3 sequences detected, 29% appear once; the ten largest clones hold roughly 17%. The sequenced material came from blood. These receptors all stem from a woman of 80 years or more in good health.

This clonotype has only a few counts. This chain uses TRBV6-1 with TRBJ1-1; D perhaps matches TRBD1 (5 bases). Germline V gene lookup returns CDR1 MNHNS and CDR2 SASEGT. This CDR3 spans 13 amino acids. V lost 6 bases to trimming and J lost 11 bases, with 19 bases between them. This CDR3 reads CASSLTRTPGAFF. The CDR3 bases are TGTGCCAGCAGCCTCACCCGGACACCTGGCGCTTTCTTT.

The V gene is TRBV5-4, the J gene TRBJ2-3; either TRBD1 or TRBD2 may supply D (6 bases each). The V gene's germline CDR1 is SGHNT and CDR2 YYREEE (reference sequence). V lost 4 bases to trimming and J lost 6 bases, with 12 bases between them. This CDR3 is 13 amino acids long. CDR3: CASSVPGADTQYF. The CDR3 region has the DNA TGTGCCAGCAGCGTCCCGGGGGCTGATACGCAGTATTTT.

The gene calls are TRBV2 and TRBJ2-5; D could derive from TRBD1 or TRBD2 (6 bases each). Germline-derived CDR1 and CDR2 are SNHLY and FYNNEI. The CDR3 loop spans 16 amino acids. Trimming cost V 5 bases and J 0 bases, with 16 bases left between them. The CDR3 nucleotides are TGTGCCAGCAGTTTTAACGGGGGCCTGTACCAAGAGACCCAGTACTTC. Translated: CASSFNGGLYQETQYF.

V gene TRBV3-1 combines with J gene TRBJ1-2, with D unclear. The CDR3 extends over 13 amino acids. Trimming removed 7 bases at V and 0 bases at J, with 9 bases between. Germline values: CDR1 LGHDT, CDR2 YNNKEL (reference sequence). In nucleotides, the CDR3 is TGTGCCAGCACCCGGGGAGCTAACTATGGCTACACCTTC. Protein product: CASTRGANYGYTF.